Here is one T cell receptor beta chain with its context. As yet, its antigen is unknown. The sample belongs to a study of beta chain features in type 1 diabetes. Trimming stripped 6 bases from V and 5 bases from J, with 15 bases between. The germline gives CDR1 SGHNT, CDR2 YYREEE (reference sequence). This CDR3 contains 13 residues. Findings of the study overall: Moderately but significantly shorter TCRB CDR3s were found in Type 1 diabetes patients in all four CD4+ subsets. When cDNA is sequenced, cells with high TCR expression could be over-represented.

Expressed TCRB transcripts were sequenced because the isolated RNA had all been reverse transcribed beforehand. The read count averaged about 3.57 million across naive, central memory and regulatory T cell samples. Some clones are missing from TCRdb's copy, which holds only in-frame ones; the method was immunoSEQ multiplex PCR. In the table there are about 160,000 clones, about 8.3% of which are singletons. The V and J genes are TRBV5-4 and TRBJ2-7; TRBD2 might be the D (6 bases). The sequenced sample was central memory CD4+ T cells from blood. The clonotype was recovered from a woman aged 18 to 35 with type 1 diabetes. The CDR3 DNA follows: TGTGCCAGCAACTACAACTGGGGGGACGAGCAGTACTTC. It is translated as CASNYNWGDEQYF.